A selection of T cell receptor beta chains follows, all from one sample in a study of T cell changes during pregnancy in multiple sclerosis. TCRdb's table, derived via immunoSEQ multiplex PCR, lists solely in-frame clones and lacks some. The sample consists of over 70,000 clones, approximately 92% of them appearing once. The source material was peripheral blood, sampled in the third trimester of pregnancy. The receptors derive from a female donor in good health, enrolled as a control in a pregnancy study. CDR3s include the opening cysteine and the closing phenylalanine or tryptophan. The D gene is left open where the match is weak. Clone size is given for some rows only: seen once, a few or many times, or a class if the clone is expanded.

DNA: TGCAGCGTCCCTAGGGGGACTAGCGGGAGAGGGGAGCAGTTCTTC; CDR3: CSVPRGTSGRGEQFF; V: TRBV29-1; size: -; J: TRBJ2-1; D: TRBD2
DNA: TGTGCCAGCAGCCAAGTAAACAATGAGCAGTTCTTC; CDR3: CASSQVNNEQFF; V: TRBV14; size: once; J: TRBJ2-1; D: -
DNA: TGTGCCAGCAGCCAAGATGCTGACAGGGACATCGAGCAGTACTTC; CDR3: CASSQDADRDIEQYF; V: TRBV14; size: once; J: TRBJ2-7; D: TRBD1
DNA: TGCGCCAGCAGCTTCCAGGAAGGGGGGGCCTCAGATACGCAGTATTTT; CDR3: CASSFQEGGASDTQYF; V: TRBV5-1; size: -; J: TRBJ2-3; D: -
DNA: TGTGCCAGCAGCGTTGAGGGTAATCAGCCCCAGCATTTT; CDR3: CASSVEGNQPQHF; V: TRBV21-1; size: -; J: TRBJ1-5; D: -
DNA: TGTGCCAGCAGCTTGGAAGGGGGCTGGTACACCGGGGAGCTGTTTTTT; CDR3: CASSLEGGWYTGELFF; V: TRBV5-6; size: -; J: TRBJ2-2; D: TRBD1
DNA: TGTGCCAGCATAGCTAGCTCCCCCTTTGGAGATACGCAGTATTTT; CDR3: CASIASSPFGDTQYF; V: TRBV6-1; size: -; J: TRBJ2-3; D: -
DNA: TGCGCCAGCAGCCAAGAGGCTAGCGGGAACTACAATGAGCAGTTCTTC; CDR3: CASSQEASGNYNEQFF; V: TRBV4-1; size: -; J: TRBJ2-1; D: TRBD2
DNA: TGTGCCAGCAGACCACAGGGGGCAGCAGCTTTCTTT; CDR3: CASRPQGAAAFF; V: TRBV6-5; size: -; J: TRBJ1-1; D: TRBD1
DNA: TGTGCCAGCAGCCCCCTGGGGTCCGGGATATTCTACAATCAGCCCCAGCATTTT; CDR3: CASSPLGSGIFYNQPQHF; V: TRBV7-9; size: -; J: TRBJ1-5; D: -
DNA: TGTGCCAGCAGTTTCGAAATGCGCTCCTATAATTCACCCCTCCACTTT; CDR3: CASSFEMRSYNSPLHF; V: TRBV27; size: -; J: TRBJ1-6; D: -
DNA: TGTGCCAGCAGTGAAGGGCGACAGAGCTCTGGAAACACCATATATTTT; CDR3: CASSEGRQSSGNTIYF; V: TRBV2; size: -; J: TRBJ1-3; D: -
DNA: TGTGCCAGTAGGGCGGACAGGGGGAACAATCAGCCCCAGCATTTT; CDR3: CASRADRGNNQPQHF; V: TRBV19; size: -; J: TRBJ1-5; D: TRBD1
DNA: TGCGCCAGCAGCCCGGGACAGGAAGAAAATTACACCTTC; CDR3: CASSPGQEENYTF; V: TRBV5-1; size: -; J: TRBJ1-2; D: TRBD1
DNA: TGTGCCAGCTCACCCGGGAGTGAAAAACTGTTTTTT; CDR3: CASSPGSEKLFF; V: TRBV18; size: -; J: TRBJ1-4; D: -
DNA: TGTGCCAGCAGTTCTACTTTTGGGACTAGCGGCTCCTACGAGCAGTACTTC; CDR3: CASSSTFGTSGSYEQYF; V: TRBV27; size: -; J: TRBJ2-7; D: TRBD2
DNA: TGTGCCAGCAGCTTATCGCCTAGCTATCATACCGGGGAGCTGTTTTTT; CDR3: CASSLSPSYHTGELFF; V: TRBV7-3; size: -; J: TRBJ2-2; D: -
DNA: TGCAGCGTTGAAGAACAGGCCTCCTACGAGCAGTACTTC; CDR3: CSVEEQASYEQYF; V: TRBV29-1; size: -; J: TRBJ2-7; D: -
DNA: TGTGCCAGCTCACCACGGGGGGAAGAGACCCAGTACTTC; CDR3: CASSPRGEETQYF; V: TRBV18; size: -; J: TRBJ2-5; D: -
DNA: TGTGCCAGCTCACCCTTGGGACAGGGGGTTTATGAGCAGTTCTTC; CDR3: CASSPLGQGVYEQFF; V: TRBV18; size: -; J: TRBJ2-1; D: TRBD1
DNA: TGTGCCACCAGCAAGGACAGGGATAGCAATCAGCCCCAGCATTTT; CDR3: CATSKDRDSNQPQHF; V: TRBV15; size: -; J: TRBJ1-5; D: TRBD1
DNA: TGTGCCTGGAGTGTGACAGGGGGCGGCTATGGCTACACCTTC; CDR3: CAWSVTGGGYGYTF; V: TRBV30; size: -; J: TRBJ1-2; D: TRBD1
DNA: TGTGCCAGCAGTCTGGGACAGCAGAACACTGAAGCTTTCTTT; CDR3: CASSLGQQNTEAFF; V: TRBV7-8; size: -; J: TRBJ1-1; D: TRBD1
DNA: TGTGCCAGCTCACCTGGACAGTGGAGCACCGGGGAGCTGTTTTTT; CDR3: CASSPGQWSTGELFF; V: TRBV18; size: -; J: TRBJ2-2; D: -
DNA: TGTGCCACAGACAGGGGGGGCTCCTACGAGCAGTACTTC; CDR3: CATDRGGSYEQYF; V: TRBV28; size: once; J: TRBJ2-7; D: TRBD1
DNA: TGCGCCAGCAGCGCGACAGGGGATAATGAAAAACTGTTTTTT; CDR3: CASSATGDNEKLFF; V: TRBV5-1; size: -; J: TRBJ1-4; D: TRBD1
DNA: TGTGCCAGCAGCGTAGTAGGAGGAGAGCAGTTCTTC; CDR3: CASSVVGGEQFF; V: TRBV9; size: once; J: TRBJ2-1; D: -
DNA: TGTGCCTGGAGTGGGGGCGGAGGGGGCTTTTCACCCCTCCACTTT; CDR3: CAWSGGGGGFSPLHF; V: TRBV30; size: -; J: TRBJ1-6; D: TRBD1
DNA: TGTGCCAGCAGCTTAGTGGCACATACGTACACCTTC; CDR3: CASSLVAHTYTF; V: TRBV7-2; size: few; J: TRBJ1-2; D: -
DNA: TGTGCCTGGAGTCGACAGAGGTGGGTTGGCTACACCTTC; CDR3: CAWSRQRWVGYTF; V: TRBV30; size: -; J: TRBJ1-2; D: -
DNA: TGTGCCAGTAGTAAGGACAGGGATGGCTACACCTTC; CDR3: CASSKDRDGYTF; V: TRBV19; size: -; J: TRBJ1-2; D: TRBD1
DNA: TGTGCCACCAGAGGGGGTGCTGACCTGGGGGGCTACACCTTC; CDR3: CATRGGADLGGYTF; V: TRBV6-5; size: -; J: TRBJ1-2; D: -
DNA: TGTGCCAGCAGCCAATCGGAGGCTGGTTACACCTTC; CDR3: CASSQSEAGYTF; V: TRBV16; size: -; J: TRBJ1-2; D: -
DNA: TGTGCCAGCAGTTTAGGTGACGGGAATGAAAAACTGTTTTTT; CDR3: CASSLGDGNEKLFF; V: TRBV27; size: -; J: TRBJ1-4; D: -
DNA: TGTGCCAGCAGTGGGAAGGGACTAGCGGGGGGAGCAGATACGCAGTATTTT; CDR3: CASSGKGLAGGADTQYF; V: TRBV6-1; size: -; J: TRBJ2-3; D: TRBD2
DNA: TGTGCCAGCAGCGGGCGGGGCGAGCGGGAGGCTGCTCTCGAGCAGTACTTC; CDR3: CASSGRGEREAALEQYF; V: TRBV9; size: -; J: TRBJ2-7; D: TRBD2
DNA: TGTGCCAGCTCACCGGGGGGGATCAACTCACCCCTCCACTTT; CDR3: CASSPGGINSPLHF; V: TRBV18; size: -; J: TRBJ1-6; D: -
DNA: TGTGCCAGCAGCCATGGGGGGGTCGCAGATACGCAGTATTTT; CDR3: CASSHGGVADTQYF; V: TRBV7-3; size: -; J: TRBJ2-3; D: TRBD2
DNA: TGTGCCTGGAGTCGGGAGCTGGGCTCCTACAATGAGCAGTTCTTC; CDR3: CAWSRELGSYNEQFF; V: TRBV30; size: -; J: TRBJ2-1; D: -
DNA: TGTGCCAGCAGCCCTGAGGGCGGTGGCTTCGCCTACGAGCAGTACTTC; CDR3: CASSPEGGGFAYEQYF; V: TRBV28; size: -; J: TRBJ2-7; D: -
DNA: TGCGCCAGCAGCCAAGTGGGGCTAGCGGTAAACATTCAGTACTTC; CDR3: CASSQVGLAVNIQYF; V: TRBV4-1; size: once; J: TRBJ2-4; D: TRBD2
DNA: TGCGCCAGCAGCCAAGGTCTAGCGGGGAGGAGCTCCTACGAGCAGTACTTC; CDR3: CASSQGLAGRSSYEQYF; V: TRBV4-1; size: -; J: TRBJ2-7; D: TRBD2
DNA: TGTGCCAGCAGTGCCGGGACAGGGGGGCAGCACGAGCAGTACTTC; CDR3: CASSAGTGGQHEQYF; V: TRBV6-1; size: -; J: TRBJ2-7; D: TRBD1
DNA: TGTGCCAGCAGCTCGCGACCCGGGACTAGCGCCTACAATGAGCAGTTCTTC; CDR3: CASSSRPGTSAYNEQFF; V: TRBV7-2; size: -; J: TRBJ2-1; D: TRBD2